The present T cell receptor (beta chain) was sequenced within a study of blood T cell repertoires in COVID-19. Study details: COVID-19 samples, acute and convalescent, were from the United States, Italy and Spain. T cells, B-cell-depleted T cells, or PBMCs supplied cDNA or gDNA.

The CDR3 has 15 amino acids. Germline-derived CDR1 and CDR2 are SGHRS and YFSETQ. J gave up 7 bases and V 5 bases, and 8 bases lay outside the gene matches. In the original processing: Estimated nucleated cell counts came from reference gene primer amplification. The table came from immunoSEQ multiplex PCR; TCRdb's copy has only in-frame clones and leaves some out. V, J and clone size reflect that table, while D and trimming were determined from the DNA. In the table there are 150,000 or so clones, 86% of which are singletons. The material sequenced was peripheral blood. The TCR originated in a woman aged 55 to 70 with acute or convalescent COVID-19. The chain employs TRBV5-1 and TRBJ2-1; 11 bases map to TRBD1. This CDR3 reads CASRRGQGGGNEQFF. DNA for the CDR3: TGCGCCAGCAGAAGGGGACAGGGGGGTGGAAATGAGCAGTTCTTC.